This entry is about one T cell receptor beta chain. CDR3 length: 16 residues. Germline V gives CDR1 LNHDA, CDR2 SQIVND (reference sequence). Trimming stripped 9 bases from V and 3 bases from J, with 23 bases between. This sample was taken from a study of shared T cell receptors in the human thymus. Sequencing was performed with immunoSEQ multiplex PCR; in TCRdb, only in-frame clones are kept and a portion is missing. The repertoire holds approximately 580,000 clones, with around 82% as singletons. These data were also reused for a study on human thymus T cells.

The V and J genes are TRBV19 and TRBJ1-1; D may be TRBD1 (6 bases). The sequence came from a boy in the first two years of life with a congenital heart defect. The sample comprised thymocytes. The CDR3 DNA sequence: TGTGCCAGCAGTCCAGTTGCGGGGGCTCGGGACACTGAAGCTTTCTTT. It yields the protein CASSPVAGARDTEAFF.